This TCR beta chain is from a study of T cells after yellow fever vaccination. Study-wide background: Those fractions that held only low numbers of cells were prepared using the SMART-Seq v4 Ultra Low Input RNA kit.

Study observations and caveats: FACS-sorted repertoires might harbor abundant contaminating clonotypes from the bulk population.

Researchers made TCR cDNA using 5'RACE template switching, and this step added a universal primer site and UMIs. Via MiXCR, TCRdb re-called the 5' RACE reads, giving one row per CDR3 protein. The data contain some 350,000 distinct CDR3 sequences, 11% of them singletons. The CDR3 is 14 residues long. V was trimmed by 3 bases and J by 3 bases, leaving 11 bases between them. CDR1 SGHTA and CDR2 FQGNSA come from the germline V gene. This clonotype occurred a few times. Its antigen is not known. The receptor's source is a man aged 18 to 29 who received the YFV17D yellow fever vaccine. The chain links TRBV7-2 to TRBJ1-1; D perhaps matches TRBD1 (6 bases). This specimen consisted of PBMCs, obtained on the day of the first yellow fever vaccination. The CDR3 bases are TGTGCCAGCAGCTTGGAGAGGGGGTACACTGAAGCTTTCTTT. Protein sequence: CASSLERGYTEAFF.